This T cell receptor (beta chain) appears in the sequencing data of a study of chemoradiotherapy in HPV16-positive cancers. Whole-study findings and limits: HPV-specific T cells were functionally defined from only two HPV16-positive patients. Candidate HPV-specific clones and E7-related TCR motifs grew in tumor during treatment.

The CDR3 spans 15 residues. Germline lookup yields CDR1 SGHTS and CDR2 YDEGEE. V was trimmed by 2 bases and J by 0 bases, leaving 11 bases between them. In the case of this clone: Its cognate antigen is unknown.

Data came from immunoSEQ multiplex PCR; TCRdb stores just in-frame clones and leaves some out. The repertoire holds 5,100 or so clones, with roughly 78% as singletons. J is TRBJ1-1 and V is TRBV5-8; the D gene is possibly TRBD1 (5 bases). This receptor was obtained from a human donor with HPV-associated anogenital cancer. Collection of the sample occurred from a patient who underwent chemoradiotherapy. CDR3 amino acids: CASSFRGSMNTEAFF. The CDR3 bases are TGTGCCAGCAGCTTCCGGGGGTCTATGAACACTGAAGCTTTCTTT.